These 16 T cell receptor beta chains were sequenced from one sample in a study of blood T cell repertoires in COVID-19. Only in-frame clones appear in the TCRdb table, and some are missing; sequencing was by immunoSEQ multiplex PCR. The repertoire includes a few hundred thousand clones, 82% of them detected once, and roughly 5.1% sits in the top ten. The sequencing input was peripheral blood. The receptor set was obtained from a woman in her 70s with COVID-19, enrolled during active disease.

The chain has TRBV3-1 (or the pseudogene TRBV3-2) and TRBJ2-1; D remains unclear. Germline CDR1 and CDR2: LGHDT and YNNKEL (reference sequence). This CDR3 spans 16 amino acids. Between the trimmed V and J ends, which lost 1 base and 2 bases, there was a span of 12 bases. The CDR3 loop is CASSQALAAAYNEQFF. CDR3 DNA sequence: TGTGCCAGCAGCCAAGCGCTGGCGGCAGCCTACAATGAGCAGTTCTTC.

The chain uses TRBV24-1 and TRBJ1-5; the match to TRBD1 covers 7 bases. V dropped 2 bases and J dropped 0; count of bases not matched to a gene: 9. This CDR3 has 18 residues. Germline V gene sequence: CDR1 KGHDR, CDR2 SFDVKD. The CDR3 loop reads CATSDSTGTVYSNQPQHF. CDR3 in DNA: TGTGCCACCAGTGATTCGACAGGGACGGTATATAGCAATCAGCCCCAGCATTTT.

V and J are TRBV27 and TRBJ2-7, with TRBD2 matching 8 bases. The CDR3 has 16 amino acids. CDR1 is MNHEY, CDR2 SMNVEV, per germline (reference sequence). The trim removed 6 bases at V and 4 bases at J, leaving 14 bases unmatched. CDR3 sequence (DNA): TGTGCCAGCAGAACAGGACTAGCTAACCGCGGTTACGAGCAGTACTTC. It encodes CASRTGLANRGYEQYF.

The chain has TRBV11-2 and TRBJ2-3; a possible D gene is TRBD2 (5 bases). The CDR3 loop spans 15 amino acids. V lost 3 bases, J lost 4 bases, and 14 bases lay in between. Germline CDR1 SGHAT, CDR2 FQNNGV. The CDR3 region is CASSFGGSRPDTQYF. CDR3 DNA sequence: TGTGCCAGCAGCTTCGGAGGTTCTCGCCCAGATACGCAGTATTTT.

This clone was counted only a few times. This chain uses TRBV19 with TRBJ2-1; maybe TRBD2 (6 bases). V gave up 10 bases and J gave up 6 bases, with 13 bases separating them. CDR3 length: 12 amino acids. Germline lookup yields CDR1 LNHDA and CDR2 SQIVND (reference sequence). CDR3 in DNA: TGTGCCACCTCGGTGGGGGGCAATGAGCAGTTCTTC. This gives the protein CATSVGGNEQFF.

This clone appeared a single time. This chain links TRBV14 with TRBJ2-7, with 7 bases matching TRBD1. J gave up 7 bases and V 3 bases, and 12 bases lay outside the gene matches. The CDR3 runs to 15 residues. Germline loops: CDR1 SGHDN, CDR2 FVKESK. The CDR3 coding sequence is TGTGCCAGCAGCCACACAGGGGAAAGGTTAGGGGAGCAGTACTTC. Amino acid sequence: CASSHTGERLGEQYF.

In its sample, this clone was seen a few times. J is TRBJ2-3 and V is TRBV21-1; TRBD2, the table's D call, lacks a check against the DNA. TRBV21-1 is marked as a pseudogene. CDR3 length: 14 residues. This CDR3 is CASRGRQNTDTQYF. CDR3 nucleotide sequence: TGTGCCAGCCGGGGGAGGCAGAACACAGATACGCAGTATTTT.

This chain connects TRBV28 to TRBJ1-5, with 7 nucleotides matching TRBD1. V lost 5 bases and J lost 14; bases outside the gene matches: 6. This CDR3 spans 11 amino acids. The germline V gene has CDR1 MDHEN and CDR2 SYDVKM. Here the CDR3 reads CASSDEQGKHF. CDR3 DNA sequence: TGTGCCAGCAGTGACGAACAGGGGAAGCATTTT.

The CDR3 protein is CATSREPWDYTF. As DNA, the CDR3 is TGTGCCACCTCCCGGGAACCGTGGGACTACACCTTC. This chain uses TRBV19 with TRBJ1-2; D uncertain. This CDR3 comprises 12 residues. The germline V gene has CDR1 LNHDA and CDR2 SQIVND (reference sequence). Trimming removed 10 bases from V and 10 bases from J, with 19 bases in between.

The count of this clone is one. V gene TRBV4-3 combines with J gene TRBJ1-3; D is perhaps TRBD1 (6 bases). Per the germline V gene, CDR1 is LGHNA and CDR2 is YSLEER. The length of the CDR3 is 18 residues. The ends were cut back, 2 bases at V and 0 bases at J, with 17 bases in the middle. Here the CDR3 reads CASSQPLGTSLSGNTIYF. DNA of the CDR3: TGCGCCAGCAGCCAACCCTTGGGGACATCACTCTCTGGAAACACCATATATTTT.

This clone was counted between two and nine times. J is TRBJ2-2 and V is TRBV7-2, with 7 nucleotides matching TRBD2. Germline V CDR1 and CDR2: SGHTA, FQGNSA. With V trimmed by 2 bases and J by 6 bases, 9 bases remained unmatched. This CDR3 is 16 amino acids long. The CDR3 DNA reads as TGTGCCAGCAGCTTAATAACGCGGGGGTCCGCCGGGGAGCTGTTTTTT. Translated: CASSLITRGSAGELFF.

This clone was seen more than once but under ten times. The CDR3 sequence: CASSPSWSNTGELFF. CDR3 coding DNA: TGTGCCAGCTCACCAAGCTGGAGTAACACCGGGGAGCTGTTTTTT. V gene TRBV18 combines with J gene TRBJ2-2, with unresolved D. Germline V gives CDR1 KGHSH, CDR2 LQKENI. Trimming pared 2 bases from V and 2 bases from J, leaving 9 bases between. The CDR3 loop spans 15 amino acids.

The rearrangement uses TRBV10-3 and TRBJ1-4, with 9 bases matching TRBD1. Germline trimming cut 3 bases from V and 6 bases from J; bases unmatched to any gene: 2. Germline V lookup: CDR1 ENHRY, CDR2 SYGVKD. CDR3 length: 14 residues. The CDR3 coding sequence is TGTGCCATCAGTGACGGACAGGGGTATGAAAAACTGTTTTTT. Translating gives CAISDGQGYEKLFF.

This clone was recorded once. The chain uses TRBV5-4 and TRBJ2-2; D unresolved. The CDR3 has 14 residues. Germline assignment: CDR1 SGHNT and CDR2 YYREEE (reference sequence). V was cut by 4 bases and J by 4 bases, with 11 bases left in between. The CDR3 sequence: CASSLVSSTGELFF. Written as DNA, the CDR3 is TGTGCCAGCAGCCTTGTCTCGAGCACCGGGGAGCTGTTTTTT. The entire variable domain, with the rest obtained from reference TRBV5-4 and TRBJ2-2, is as follows: ETGVTQSPTHLIKTRGQQVTLRCSSQSGHNTVSWYQQALGQGPQFIFQYYREEENGRGNFPPRFSGLQFPNYSSELNVNALELDDSALYLCASSLVSSTGELFFGEGSRLTVL.

The chain's CDR3 is CASSSRDRLTDTQYF. The CDR3 region has the DNA TGTGCCAGTAGTTCCCGGGACAGGCTCACAGATACGCAGTATTTT. This rearrangement joins TRBV19 to TRBJ2-3, with TRBD1 matching over 8 bases. The trim removed 5 bases at V and 2 bases at J, leaving 6 bases unmatched. The CDR3 extends over 15 amino acids. Germline CDR1 is LNHDA and CDR2 is SQIVND (reference sequence).

The J gene is TRBJ2-5, the V gene TRBV24-1, with 7 positions matching TRBD2. Germline values: CDR1 KGHDR, CDR2 SFDVKD. V shed 0 bases and J 2 bases; nucleotides not matched to a gene: 5. CDR3 size: 16 residues. CDR3 sequence reads: CATSDLARGYQETQYF. The CDR3 DNA reads as TGTGCCACCAGTGATTTGGCGCGGGGGTATCAAGAGACCCAGTACTTC.